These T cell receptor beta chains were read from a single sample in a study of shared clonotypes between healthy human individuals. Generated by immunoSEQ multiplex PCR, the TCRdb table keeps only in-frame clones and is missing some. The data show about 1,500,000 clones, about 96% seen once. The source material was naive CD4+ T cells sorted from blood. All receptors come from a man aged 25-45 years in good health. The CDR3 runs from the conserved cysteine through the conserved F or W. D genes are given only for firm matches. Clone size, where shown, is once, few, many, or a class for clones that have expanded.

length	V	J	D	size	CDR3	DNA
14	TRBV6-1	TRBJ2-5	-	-	CASSKTWNQETQYF	TGTGCCAGCAGTAAGACTTGGAACCAAGAGACCCAGTACTTC
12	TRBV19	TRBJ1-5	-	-	CAGGRSNQPQHF	TGTGCCGGTGGACGGAGCAATCAGCCCCAGCATTTT
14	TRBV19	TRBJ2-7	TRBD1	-	CASSIRDRSWEQYF	TGTGCCAGTAGTATACGGGACAGGTCTTGGGAGCAGTACTTC
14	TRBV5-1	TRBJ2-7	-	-	CASSLVAGLDKQYF	TGCGCCAGCAGCTTGGTTGCAGGGCTCGACAAGCAGTACTTC
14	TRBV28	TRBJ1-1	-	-	CASTQPGRFRGAFF	TGTGCCAGCACCCAACCGGGCCGATTCCGGGGAGCTTTCTTT
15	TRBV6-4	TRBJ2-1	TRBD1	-	CASRKTGLKYNEQFF	TGTGCCAGCAGGAAGACAGGGCTGAAGTACAATGAGCAGTTCTTC
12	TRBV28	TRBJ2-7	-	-	CASSFDAPEQYF	TGTGCCAGCAGTTTTGACGCCCCGGAGCAGTACTTC
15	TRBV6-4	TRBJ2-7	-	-	CASSSEMGAYYEQYF	TGTGCCAGCAGTTCGGAAATGGGGGCTTACTACGAGCAGTACTTC
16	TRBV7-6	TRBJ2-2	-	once	CASSLYREGGTGELFF	TGTGCCAGCAGCTTATACAGGGAGGGAGGCACCGGGGAGCTGTTTTTT
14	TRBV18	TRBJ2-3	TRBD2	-	CASSHPGGTDTQYF	TGTGCCAGCTCACACCCGGGAGGGACAGATACGCAGTATTTT
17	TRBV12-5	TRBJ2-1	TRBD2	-	CASGLAGTSKWFNEQFF	TGTGCTAGTGGTTTGGCAGGGACTAGTAAATGGTTTAATGAGCAGTTCTTC
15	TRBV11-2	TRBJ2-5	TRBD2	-	CASSSGLVELETQYF	TGTGCCAGCAGCTCGGGACTAGTGGAGTTAGAGACCCAGTACTTC
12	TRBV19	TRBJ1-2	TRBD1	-	CASGQTSYGYTF	TGTGCCTCGGGACAGACGTCCTATGGCTACACCTTC
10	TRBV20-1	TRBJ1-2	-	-	CSARPKGYTF	TGCAGTGCAAGGCCAAAAGGCTACACCTTC
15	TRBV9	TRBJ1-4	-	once	CASSVDGRPNEKLFF	TGTGCCAGCAGCGTAGATGGGCGGCCTAATGAAAAACTGTTTTTT
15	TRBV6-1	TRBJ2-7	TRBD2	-	CASRQSSGSSYEQYF	TGTGCCAGCAGGCAGTCCAGCGGGAGCTCCTACGAGCAGTACTTC
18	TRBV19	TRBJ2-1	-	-	CASSIGAGPGSRYNEQFF	TGTGCCAGTAGTATAGGGGCCGGACCAGGGTCGCGCTACAATGAGCAGTTCTTC
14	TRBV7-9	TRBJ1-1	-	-	CASSLGAGWTEAFF	TGTGCCAGCAGCTTAGGTGCGGGATGGACTGAAGCTTTCTTT
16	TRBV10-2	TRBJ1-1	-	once	CASIYTGRNRNTEAFF	TGCGCCAGCATCTACACAGGGCGTAACCGGAACACTGAAGCTTTCTTT
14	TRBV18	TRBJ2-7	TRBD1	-	CASSPGTETYEQYF	TGTGCCAGCTCACCGGGGACAGAAACCTACGAGCAGTACTTC
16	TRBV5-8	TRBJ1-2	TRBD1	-	CASSSLPGGVLGGYTF	TGTGCCAGCAGCTCCCTTCCAGGGGGCGTTCTAGGAGGCTACACCTTC
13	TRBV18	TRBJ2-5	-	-	CASSPNRQVPQYF	TGTGCCAGCTCACCAAATAGACAGGTACCACAGTACTTC
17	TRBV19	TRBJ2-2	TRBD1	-	CASLEPSGGRNTGELFF	TGTGCCAGTTTAGAGCCCTCAGGGGGCCGTAACACCGGGGAGCTGTTTTTT
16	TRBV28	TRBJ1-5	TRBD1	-	CASSTWTGRGNQPQHF	TGTGCCAGCAGCACCTGGACAGGTCGGGGCAATCAGCCCCAGCATTTT
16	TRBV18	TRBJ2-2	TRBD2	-	CASSPKAGSAVGELFF	TGTGCCAGCTCACCCAAAGCGGGGTCCGCGGTCGGGGAGCTGTTTTTT
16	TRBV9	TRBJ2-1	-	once	CASSVGLVLSYNEQFF	TGTGCCAGCAGCGTAGGGCTTGTATTATCCTACAATGAGCAGTTCTTC
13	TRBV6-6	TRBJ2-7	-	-	CASSYVTSDEQYF	TGTGCCAGCAGTTACGTGACATCGGACGAGCAGTACTTC
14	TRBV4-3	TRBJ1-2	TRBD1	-	CASSHAGQGYGYTF	TGCGCCAGCAGCCACGCGGGACAGGGGTACGGCTACACCTTC
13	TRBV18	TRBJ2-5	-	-	CASSRGSMETQYF	TGTGCCAGCTCACGGGGGAGCATGGAGACCCAGTACTTC
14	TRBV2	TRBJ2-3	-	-	CASFSSPATDTQYF	TGTGCCAGCTTTTCGAGCCCAGCCACAGATACGCAGTATTTT
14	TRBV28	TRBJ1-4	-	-	CASSTPGANEKLFF	TGTGCCAGCAGTACCCCTGGGGCTAATGAAAAACTGTTTTTT
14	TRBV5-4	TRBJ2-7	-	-	CASSGPSLGREQYF	TGTGCCAGCAGCGGACCGTCTTTGGGGAGGGAGCAGTACTTC
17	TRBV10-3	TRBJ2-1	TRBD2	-	CAIRGTSGRLVYNEQFF	TGTGCCATCAGGGGGACTAGCGGGAGATTGGTATACAATGAGCAGTTCTTC
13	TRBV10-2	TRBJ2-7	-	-	CASSEAGVHEQYF	TGCGCCAGCAGTGAGGCAGGGGTCCACGAGCAGTACTTC
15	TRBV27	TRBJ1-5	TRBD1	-	CASRPRGGGNQPQHF	TGTGCCAGCAGACCCAGGGGGGGAGGCAATCAGCCCCAGCATTTT
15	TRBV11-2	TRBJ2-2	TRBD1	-	CASSQGQGRTGELFF	TGTGCCAGCAGCCAGGGACAGGGGCGGACCGGGGAGCTGTTTTTT
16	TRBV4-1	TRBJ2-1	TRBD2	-	CASSPFGLAGGGEQFF	TGCGCCAGCAGCCCCTTCGGTCTAGCGGGAGGCGGAGAGCAGTTCTTC
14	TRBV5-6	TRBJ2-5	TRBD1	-	CASRRDRGLETQYF	TGTGCCAGCCGCCGGGACAGGGGATTGGAGACCCAGTACTTC
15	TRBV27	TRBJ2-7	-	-	CASSLGITSSYGQYF	TGTGCCAGCAGTTTAGGGATAACGTCCTCCTACGGGCAGTACTTC
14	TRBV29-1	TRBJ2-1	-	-	CSVDPRRSYNEQFF	TGCAGCGTTGATCCGCGTCGGAGCTACAATGAGCAGTTCTTC
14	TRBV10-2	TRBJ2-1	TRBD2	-	CASSRGGSYNEQFF	TGCGCCAGCTCCCGGGGGGGCTCCTACAATGAGCAGTTCTTC
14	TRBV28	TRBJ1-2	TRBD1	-	CASRGQGLAYGYTF	TGTGCCAGCAGAGGACAGGGGTTAGCGTATGGCTACACCTTC
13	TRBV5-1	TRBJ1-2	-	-	CASNSIGGSGYTF	TGCGCCAGCAACTCAATTGGGGGCAGTGGCTACACCTTC
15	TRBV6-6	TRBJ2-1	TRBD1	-	CASSYPGQGSNEQFF	TGTGCCAGCAGTTACCCGGGACAGGGTAGTAATGAGCAGTTCTTC
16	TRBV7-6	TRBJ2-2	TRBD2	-	CASSLLAVANTGELFF	TGTGCCAGCAGCTTACTAGCGGTCGCGAACACCGGGGAGCTGTTTTTT
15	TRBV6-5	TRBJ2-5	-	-	CASRRVRGALDAQYF	TGTGCCAGCAGGCGTGTACGGGGGGCTTTGGATGCCCAGTACTTC
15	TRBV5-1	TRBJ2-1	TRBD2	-	CASSAGTSGGNEQFF	TGCGCCAGCAGTGCCGGGACTAGCGGGGGCAATGAGCAGTTCTTC
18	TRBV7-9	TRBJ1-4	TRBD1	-	CASSSERDRGRGNEKLFF	TGTGCCAGCAGCTCCGAGAGGGACAGGGGGCGAGGTAATGAAAAACTGTTTTTT
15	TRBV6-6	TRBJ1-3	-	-	CASSLWRGSGNTIYF	TGTGCCAGCAGTTTATGGAGGGGATCTGGAAACACCATATATTTT
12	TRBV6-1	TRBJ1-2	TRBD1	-	CASRRTGFGYTF	TGTGCCAGCAGAAGGACAGGGTTTGGCTACACCTTC
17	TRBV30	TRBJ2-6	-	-	CAWRGRVTNSGANVLTF	TGTGCCTGGAGAGGCAGGGTGACCAACTCTGGGGCCAACGTCCTGACTTTC
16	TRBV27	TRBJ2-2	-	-	CASKGLAYDNTGELFF	TGTGCCAGCAAAGGGCTAGCGTATGATAACACCGGGGAGCTGTTTTTT
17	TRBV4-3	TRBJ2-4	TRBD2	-	CASSQVSSGRANSIQYF	TGCGCCAGCAGCCAAGTATCTAGCGGGAGGGCAAACTCCATTCAGTACTTC
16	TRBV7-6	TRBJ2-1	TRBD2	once	CASSLVGTSGYNEQFF	TGTGCCAGCAGCTTAGTAGGGACTAGCGGTTACAATGAGCAGTTCTTC
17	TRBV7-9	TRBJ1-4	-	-	CASSGILGKETNEKLFF	TGTGCCAGCAGCGGGATCTTGGGGAAAGAAACTAATGAAAAACTGTTTTTT
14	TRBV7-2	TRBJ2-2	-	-	CASSVGQSTGELFF	TGTGCCAGCAGCGTAGGACAGTCCACCGGGGAGCTGTTTTTT
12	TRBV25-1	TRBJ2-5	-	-	CASSELEETQYF	TGTGCCAGCAGTGAATTGGAAGAGACCCAGTACTTC
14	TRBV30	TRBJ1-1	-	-	CAWSVGTSNSEAFF	TGTGCCTGGAGTGTCGGGACAAGTAACAGTGAAGCTTTCTTT
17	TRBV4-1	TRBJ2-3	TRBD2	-	CASSHNPAGGGTDTQYF	TGCGCCAGCAGCCACAACCCAGCGGGAGGTGGCACAGATACGCAGTATTTT
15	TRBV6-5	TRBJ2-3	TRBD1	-	CASSFGQGAHDTQYF	TGTGCCAGCAGTTTCGGACAGGGGGCCCATGATACGCAGTATTTT